The entry below gives a single T cell receptor (beta chain) sequence along with its context. Sequencing was performed with immunoSEQ multiplex PCR; in TCRdb, only in-frame clones are kept and a portion is missing. This table has 6,000 to 7,000 clones, 70% to 80% appearing once. This record belongs to a study of high-grade serous ovarian cancer treatment subgroups. Tumor samples were taken before definitive surgery or chemotherapy. The TCR comes from a human donor with high-grade serous ovarian cancer. The specimen sequenced was tumor tissue.

The CDR3 DNA sequence: TGTGCCAGCAGCTTAGACGGGACAGGGAACCACAATGAGCAGTTCTTC. Protein: CASSLDGTGNHNEQFF. The V call is TRBV7-2, the J call TRBJ2-1; 9 nucleotides align to TRBD1. Germline V lookup: CDR1 SGHTA, CDR2 FQGNSA. The CDR3 extends over 16 amino acids. Germline trimming cut 1 base from V and 5 bases from J; bases unmatched to any gene: 6.